One and the same sample provided the 22 T cell receptor beta chains below, sequenced in a study of response to subunit inactivated influenza vaccine. TCRdb itself ran the RT-PCR reads through MiXCR, one entry per CDR3 protein. The sample yields 700,000 to 800,000 distinct CDR3 sequences, under 20% seen once. This material consisted of PBMCs from blood, taken around 5 days after vaccination. The origin of the receptors is a man between 45 and 60 years old who received an inactivated influenza vaccine.

This clonotype was picked up one time. The gene calls are TRBV15 and TRBJ2-1; weak D call: TRBD2 (6 bases). Germline CDR1 is LNHNV and CDR2 is YYDKDF (reference sequence). The CDR3 totals 15 residues. V lost 1 base to trimming and J lost 2 bases, with 9 bases between them. The CDR3 sequence is CATSRGGATYNEQFF. The CDR3 coding sequence is TGTGCCACCAGCAGAGGCGGGGCCACCTACAATGAGCAGTTCTTC.

This clonotype has a handful of counts. The rearrangement uses TRBV5-1 and TRBJ2-1, with D perhaps given as TRBD1 or TRBD2 (5 bases each). The V and J ends lost 2 bases and 6 bases respectively, with 12 bases between them. The CDR3 length is 14 residues. Germline loops: CDR1 SGHRS, CDR2 YFSETQ. The CDR3 is CASSFVQGRNEQFF. CDR3 in DNA: TGCGCCAGCAGCTTTGTCCAGGGACGCAATGAGCAGTTCTTC. Filled out from reference TRBV5-1 and TRBJ2-1, the complete variable domain reads KAGVTQTPRYLIKTRGQQVTLSCSPISGHRSVSWYQQTPGQGLQFLFEYFSETQRNKGNFPGRFSGRQFSNSRSEMNVSTLELGDSALYLCASSFVQGRNEQFFGPGTRLTVL.

This clonotype was observed many times. The chain uses TRBV4-2 and TRBJ2-1; no clear D gene. Between the trimmed V and J ends, which lost 0 bases and 8 bases, there was a span of 5 bases. Germline CDR1 LGHNA, CDR2 YNFKEQ. The CDR3 contains 12 residues. The CDR3 bases are TGTGCCAGCAGCCAAGATCGGGATGAGCAGTTCTTC. It encodes CASSQDRDEQFF.

The CDR3 DNA reads TGTGCCAGCAGCTTAGCGAGGCAGCCGGATCCACCCCTCCACTTT. Amino acids: CASSLARQPDPPLHF. The V gene is TRBV7-9, the J gene TRBJ1-6; D is undetermined. The CDR3 loop spans 15 amino acids. V lost 0 bases and J lost 11, with 14 bases in between. Looked up from germline, CDR1 is SEHNR and CDR2 is FQNEAQ (reference sequence).

This chain uses TRBV5-1 with TRBJ2-1; 9 bases fit TRBD2. The CDR3 sequence is 15 residues long. Germline CDR1 is SGHRS and CDR2 is YFSETQ. Trimming cost V 6 bases and J 4 bases; bases outside gene matches: 8. The CDR3: CASTLTLAGYNEQFF. For the CDR3, the DNA is TGCGCCAGCACCTTAACACTAGCGGGTTACAATGAGCAGTTCTTC.

This clonotype was detected ten times or more. The V and J genes are TRBV5-1 and TRBJ2-1; the match to TRBD2 covers 8 bases. The CDR3 totals 19 residues. J gave up 1 base and V 4 bases, and 16 bases lay outside the gene matches. CDR1 and CDR2 (germline): SGHRS, YFSETQ. CDR3 in amino acids: CASSVGVRGGGRSYNEQFF. CDR3 nucleotide sequence: TGCGCCAGCAGCGTCGGGGTGAGAGGCGGGGGGCGATCCTACAATGAGCAGTTCTTC.

CDR3: CSATGHRAQDEQYF. The DNA for the CDR3 is TGCAGTGCTACTGGTCACAGGGCACAAGACGAGCAGTACTTC. This chain links TRBV20-1 with TRBJ2-7; D is perhaps TRBD1 (6 bases). V gave up 4 bases and J gave up 5 bases, with 18 bases separating them. Germline-derived CDR1 and CDR2 are DFQATT and SNEGSKA (reference sequence). The CDR3 is 14 residues long.

The rearrangement joins TRBV9 to TRBJ2-7, with D unresolved. This CDR3 has 16 amino acids. V lost 4 bases, J lost 0 bases, and 17 bases lay in between. Germline CDR1 reads SGDLS; CDR2 reads YYNGEE. CDR3 sequence: CASSPWTPGSSYEQYF. DNA of the CDR3: TGTGCCAGCAGCCCTTGGACGCCTGGCAGCTCCTACGAGCAGTACTTC.

A single count supports this clonotype. CDR3 coding DNA: TGTGCCAGCAGCGTAGTTCGCGGGAGTGACACCGGGGAGCTGTTTTTT. Protein product: CASSVVRGSDTGELFF. The V call is TRBV9, the J call TRBJ2-2; the match to TRBD2 covers 7 bases. Looked up from germline, CDR1 is SGDLS and CDR2 is YYNGEE. This CDR3 is built from 16 residues. The V segment lost 0 bases and the J segment 3 bases; nucleotides outside the gene matches: 5.

This clonotype has more than one count but fewer than ten. CDR3 sequence (DNA): TGTGCCAGCAGTTACGTGTGGACACTCCCCGTTCTCCACTTT. Protein: CASSYVWTLPVLHF. J is TRBJ1-6 and V is TRBV12-3 or TRBV12-4; TRBD1 might be the D (5 bases). The CDR3 totals 14 residues. Trimming took 4 bases from V and 16 from J, leaving 20 bases between them.

This clonotype was observed at least ten times. This sequence joins TRBV5-1 and TRBJ2-7; D possibly corresponds to TRBD2 (5 bases). The CDR3 runs 14 residues. The ends were cut back, 2 bases at V and 0 bases at J, with 9 bases in the middle. Germline-derived CDR1 and CDR2 are SGHRS and YFSETQ. CDR3 in amino acids: CASSFGVSSYEQYF. The CDR3 DNA reads as TGCGCCAGCAGCTTCGGGGTGAGCTCCTACGAGCAGTACTTC.

In this sample, this clonotype turned up a few times. This sequence joins TRBV5-1 and TRBJ2-7, with TRBD2 identical over 7 bases. Trimming took 4 bases from V and 2 from J; bases not matched to a gene: 15. Germline V gene sequence: CDR1 SGHRS, CDR2 YFSETQ. This CDR3 spans 17 amino acids. CDR3 DNA: TGCGCCAGCAGCCCGGAAACAACTAGAGCGGGGACCTACGAGCAGTACTTC. Amino acids: CASSPETTRAGTYEQYF.

This clonotype was seen only a few times. This sequence joins TRBV10-3 and TRBJ2-7; 10 positions agree with TRBD1. With 0 bases clipped from V and 11 bases from J, the junction kept 1 base outside the gene matches. CDR3 size: 12 residues. CDR1 ENHRY and CDR2 SYGVKD come from the germline V gene. Here the CDR3 reads CAISESTGGKYF. Here the CDR3 DNA reads TGTGCCATCAGTGAGTCGACAGGGGGCAAGTACTTC.

This clonotype showed up just a few times. The genes are TRBV10-3 and TRBJ2-7, with a weak D call TRBD2 (6 bases). Trimming pared 6 bases from V and 6 bases from J, leaving 12 bases between. CDR1 is ENHRY, CDR2 SYGVKD, per germline. The CDR3 contains 12 residues. The CDR3 DNA is TGTGCCATCAGACCCCAGGAGGGCGAGCAGTACTTC. As protein: CAIRPQEGEQYF.

This clonotype was recorded a few times. The chain has TRBV5-5 and TRBJ1-1; D call uncertain. This CDR3 is 12 amino acids long. Germline lookup yields CDR1 SGHKS and CDR2 YYEKEE (reference sequence). Trimming shortened V by 4 bases and J by 1 base, and 5 bases separated the two germline ends. CDR3 DNA sequence: TGTGCCAGCAGCGCCGGGAACACTGAAGCTTTCTTT. Protein product: CASSAGNTEAFF.

This clonotype was seen more than once but under ten times. This chain connects TRBV4-2 to TRBJ2-1; 9 bases match TRBD1. Germline loops: CDR1 LGHNA, CDR2 YNFKEQ. The CDR3 spans 17 residues. V gave up 1 base and J gave up 5 bases; unmatched junction bases: 9. The CDR3 loop reads CASSQVGGQGLHNEQFF. Written as DNA, the CDR3 is TGTGCCAGCAGCCAAGTGGGAGGACAGGGGCTTCACAATGAGCAGTTCTTC.

The chain has TRBV5-1 and TRBJ2-7; the match to TRBD2 covers 8 bases. The length of the CDR3 is 14 residues. Per the germline V gene, CDR1 is SGHRS and CDR2 is YFSETQ. V dropped 4 bases and J dropped 4; count of bases not matched to a gene: 7. The CDR3 region has the DNA TGCGCCAGCAGCCTCGGGACTAGATCATACGAGCAGTACTTC. This sequence encodes CASSLGTRSYEQYF. Full variable domain (missing parts from reference TRBV5-1 and TRBJ2-7): KAGVTQTPRYLIKTRGQQVTLSCSPISGHRSVSWYQQTPGQGLQFLFEYFSETQRNKGNFPGRFSGRQFSNSRSEMNVSTLELGDSALYLCASSLGTRSYEQYFGPGTRLTVT.

The rearrangement joins TRBV7-9 to TRBJ1-1; D is possibly TRBD1 (5 bases). CDR1 SEHNR and CDR2 FQNEAQ come from the germline V gene (reference sequence). The CDR3 extends over 13 amino acids. V gave up 4 bases and J gave up 3 bases, with 9 bases separating them. CDR3 amino acids: CASSSGWDTEAFF. The CDR3 DNA is TGTGCCAGCAGCTCAGGGTGGGACACTGAAGCTTTCTTT.

The J gene is TRBJ2-7, the V gene TRBV20-1, with 9 bases matching TRBD1. The V and J ends lost 3 bases and 5 bases, in that order; junction bases with no gene match: 8. Germline V lookup: CDR1 DFQATT, CDR2 SNEGSKA (reference sequence). The CDR3 loop spans 14 amino acids. CDR3 bases: TGCAGTGCTAGTTCCGGGACAGGGTCGAACGAGCAGTACTTC. Encoded protein: CSASSGTGSNEQYF.

The gene calls are TRBV25-1 and TRBJ2-2; the match to TRBD1 covers 9 bases. The CDR3 consists of 16 residues. Trimming took 4 bases from V and 1 from J; bases not matched to a gene: 4. Germline V CDR1 and CDR2: MGHDK, SYGVNS. CDR3 residues: CASSAGTGRNTGELFF. CDR3 coding DNA: TGTGCCAGCAGTGCCGGGACAGGGAGGAACACCGGGGAGCTGTTTTTT.

This clonotype was counted a few times. J is TRBJ1-1 and V is TRBV5-1, with D possibly TRBD1 on 5 matching bases. The CDR3 contains 14 residues. Germline V gene lookup returns CDR1 SGHRS and CDR2 YFSETQ. The V gene lost 7 bases and the J gene lost 1 base, with 14 bases spanning the gap. The CDR3 sequence is CASCEGLTNTEAFF. For the CDR3, the DNA is TGCGCCAGCTGCGAGGGGTTGACGAACACTGAAGCTTTCTTT.

This chain uses TRBV27 with TRBJ2-1, with D perhaps TRBD2 (6 bases). Trimming removed 0 bases from V and 3 bases from J, with 9 bases in between. This CDR3 is 15 amino acids long. Germline V gene data show CDR1 as MNHEY and CDR2 as SMNVEV (reference sequence). CDR3 residues: CASSLSAGNYNEQFF. CDR3 sequence (DNA): TGTGCCAGCAGTTTATCCGCGGGGAACTACAATGAGCAGTTCTTC.